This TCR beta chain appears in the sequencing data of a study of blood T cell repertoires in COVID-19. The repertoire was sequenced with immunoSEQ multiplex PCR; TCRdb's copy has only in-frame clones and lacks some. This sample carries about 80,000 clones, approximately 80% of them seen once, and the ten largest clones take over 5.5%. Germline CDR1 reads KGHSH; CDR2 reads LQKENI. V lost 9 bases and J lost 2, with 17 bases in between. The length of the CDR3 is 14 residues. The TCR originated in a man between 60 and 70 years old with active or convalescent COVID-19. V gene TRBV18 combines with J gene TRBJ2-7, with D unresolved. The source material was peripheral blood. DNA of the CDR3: TGTGCCAGTTCCCGTGGTCCGGTGGCCTACGAGCAGTACTTC. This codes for CASSRGPVAYEQYF.